Following are 20 T cell receptor beta chains from one sample sequenced in a study of blood T cell repertoires in COVID-19. Produced via immunoSEQ multiplex PCR; TCRdb's table is partial and in-frame only. This repertoire shows some 110,000 clones, about four fifths found once; its top ten account for 16%. The sequencing input was peripheral blood. Every receptor here comes from a man in his sixties with active or convalescent COVID-19.

This clone appeared a few times. The V gene is TRBV28, the J gene TRBJ1-1; D perhaps matches TRBD1 (6 bases). V gave up 7 bases and J gave up 5 bases, with 11 bases separating them. The CDR3 is made up of 12 amino acids. Germline-derived CDR1 and CDR2 are MDHEN and SYDVKM. The CDR3 here is CASTFQGTEAFF. The CDR3 region has the DNA TGTGCCAGCACTTTCCAGGGGACTGAAGCTTTCTTT.

The chain employs TRBV27 and TRBJ1-3, with D uncertain. The germline V and J ends were trimmed by 5 bases and 0 bases, with 14 bases remaining between them. The germline V gene encodes CDR1 MNHEY and CDR2 SMNVEV (reference sequence). This CDR3 region has 16 residues. This CDR3 reads CASSTGDGDSGNTIYF. The CDR3 DNA follows: TGTGCCAGCAGTACTGGCGACGGGGACTCTGGAAACACCATATATTTT.

This clone has only one observation. J is TRBJ1-6 and V is TRBV4-3; D is perhaps TRBD1 (5 bases). From germline, CDR1 is LGHNA and CDR2 YSLEER. Deletions cut 3 bases from V and 7 bases from J, with 7 bases between. The CDR3 totals 13 residues. CDR3 residues: CASSQGGNSPLHF. The CDR3 region has the DNA TGCGCCAGCAGCCAGGGGGGAAATTCACCCCTCCACTTT.

The chain carries TRBV6-5 and TRBJ2-2, with TRBD1 as a possible D gene (5 bases). Germline lookup yields CDR1 MNHEY and CDR2 SVGAGI. V dropped 7 bases and J dropped 1 base, with 13 bases sitting between them. The CDR3 has 15 residues. CDR3 sequence (DNA): TGTGCCAGCACGATGGGGCAGATGAACACCGGGGAGCTGTTTTTT. This translates into CASTMGQMNTGELFF.

The chain is built from TRBV5-1 and TRBJ2-3; a possible D gene is TRBD2 (5 bases). This CDR3 is 16 amino acids long. CDR1 is SGHRS, CDR2 YFSETQ, per germline. Trimming removed 7 bases at V and 0 bases at J, with 18 bases between. This CDR3 reads CASGRGNVGSTDTQYF. The CDR3 nucleotides read TGCGCCAGCGGAAGAGGGAACGTAGGTAGCACAGATACGCAGTATTTT.

The J gene is TRBJ2-3, the V gene TRBV5-4; 9 bases agree with TRBD1. Germline V lookup: CDR1 SGHNT, CDR2 YYREEE (reference sequence). There are 16 residues in the CDR3. With V trimmed by 4 bases and J by 2 bases, 8 bases remained unmatched. CDR3 sequence (DNA): TGTGCCAGCAGCGATGCCCGGGACAGGGTCACAGATACGCAGTATTTT. Translation: CASSDARDRVTDTQYF. The complete variable domain, with remaining parts taken from reference TRBV5-4 and TRBJ2-3, reads ETGVTQSPTHLIKTRGQQVTLRCSSQSGHNTVSWYQQALGQGPQFIFQYYREEENGRGNFPPRFSGLQFPNYSSELNVNALELDDSALYLCASSDARDRVTDTQYFGPGTRLTVL.

The genes are TRBV2 and TRBJ2-5; tentative D call: TRBD2 (6 bases). Germline lookup yields CDR1 SNHLY and CDR2 FYNNEI. V was cut by 6 bases and J by 5 bases, with 19 bases left in between. The CDR3 length is 15 residues. This chain's CDR3 is CASSPLAGGGETQYF. CDR3 nucleotides: TGTGCCAGCAGCCCCCTGGCGGGTGGGGGGGAGACCCAGTACTTC.

This clone has a single count. The chain joins TRBV7-3 to TRBJ2-1, with TRBD2 identical over 7 bases. V shed 0 bases, J shed 8 bases, and the junction held 7 bases outside the gene matches. The length of the CDR3 is 15 residues. Germline values: CDR1 SGHTA, CDR2 FQGTGA. The CDR3 region is CASSLTAGVVHEQFF. The DNA of the CDR3 is TGTGCCAGCAGCTTAACGGCGGGAGTTGTCCATGAGCAGTTCTTC.

This chain joins TRBV23-1 and TRBJ2-3, with 9 bases fitting TRBD2. TRBV23-1 belongs to the ORF category, with a function that is uncertain. The junction had 5 bases not matched to a gene; V was cut back by 9 bases and J by 1 base. CDR3 length: 14 amino acids. CDR3 in amino acids: CARGSGSGTDTQYF. In nucleotides, the CDR3 is TGCGCCAGGGGTAGCGGGAGCGGCACAGATACGCAGTATTTT.

This chain connects TRBV6-2 or TRBV6-3 to TRBJ1-5; 8 bases align to TRBD1. Trimming took 7 bases from V and 0 from J; bases not matched to a gene: 11. Germline-derived CDR1 and CDR2 are MNHEY and SVGEGT. The CDR3 is made up of 17 amino acids. The CDR3: CASTPGQGLYSNQPQHF. In DNA form, the CDR3 reads TGTGCCAGCACCCCCGGACAGGGACTTTATAGCAATCAGCCCCAGCATTTT.

This chain joins TRBV7-8 and TRBJ2-1; maybe TRBD2 (5 bases). Trimming cost V 3 bases and J 5 bases, with 8 bases left between them. The CDR3 consists of 13 residues. In germline, CDR1 is SGHVS, CDR2 FQNEAQ. CDR3 coding DNA: TGTGCCAGCAGCTTTTCCGGGGACAATGAGCAGTTCTTC. Amino acid sequence: CASSFSGDNEQFF.

The chain joins TRBV19 to TRBJ2-7, with D possibly TRBD2 on 6 matching bases. Trimming cost V 6 bases and J 4 bases, with 10 bases left between them. CDR1 and CDR2 (germline): LNHDA, SQIVND (reference sequence). This CDR3 is built from 12 residues. Written as DNA, the CDR3 is TGTGCCAGTAGCAGCGCGGGGTACGAGCAGTACTTC. The encoded protein is CASSSAGYEQYF. The full variable domain, with the rest looked up from reference TRBV19 and TRBJ2-7, is DGGITQSPKYLFRKEGQNVTLSCEQNLNHDAMYWYRQDPGQGLRLIYYSQIVNDFQKGDIAEGYSVSREKKESFPLTVTSAQKNPTAFYLCASSSAGYEQYFGPGTRLTVT.

This clone was observed once. This chain joins TRBV13 and TRBJ2-7; TRBD2 matches at 15 bases. The V gene's germline CDR1 is PRHDT and CDR2 FYEKMQ (reference sequence). The trim removed 6 bases at V and 6 bases at J, leaving 12 bases unmatched. The CDR3 contains 17 residues. The CDR3 DNA follows: TGTGCCAGCAGGGGCAGGACTAGCGGGAGGGAGGGCCTCGAGCAGTACTTC. It is translated as CASRGRTSGREGLEQYF.

The chain employs TRBV24-1 and TRBJ2-2, with D perhaps matching TRBD1 (5 bases). The V gene lost 6 bases and the J gene lost 1 base, with 11 bases spanning the gap. The CDR3 runs to 15 residues. The germline gives CDR1 KGHDR, CDR2 SFDVKD. The CDR3 protein is CATSNPQGNTGELFF. The DNA of the CDR3 is TGTGCCACCAGTAATCCCCAGGGGAACACCGGGGAGCTGTTTTTT.

V is TRBV20-1 and J is TRBJ2-4; 8 nucleotides match TRBD2. V was pared by 3 bases and J by 1 base, with 14 bases of the junction left unmatched. Germline V gene lookup returns CDR1 DFQATT and CDR2 SNEGSKA (reference sequence). The CDR3 has 18 residues. The CDR3 loop is CSASSGLARVRAKNIQYF. In DNA, the CDR3 is TGCAGTGCTAGTTCTGGACTAGCAAGGGTGCGGGCCAAAAACATTCAGTACTTC.

This clone was counted a single time. The CDR3 region is CASSRPSGNTEAFF. CDR3 nucleotides: TGTGCCAGCAGCCGTCCGTCGGGGAACACTGAAGCTTTCTTT. The chain is built from TRBV7-9 and TRBJ1-1; no clear D gene. The CDR3 runs to 14 residues. V lost 5 bases, J lost 1 base, and 11 bases lay in between. Germline CDR1 reads SEHNR; CDR2 reads FQNEAQ (reference sequence).

The rearrangement uses TRBV9 and TRBJ2-7; D may be TRBD2 (5 bases). The germline CDR1 and CDR2 sequences are SGDLS and YYNGEE. CDR3 size: 13 residues. The germline V and J ends were trimmed by 5 bases and 3 bases, with 12 bases remaining between them. The CDR3 protein is CASSHASNYEQYF. The CDR3 nucleotides are TGTGCCAGCAGTCATGCTAGCAACTACGAGCAGTACTTC. Complete variable domain (other parts from reference TRBV9 and TRBJ2-7): DSGVTQTPKHLITATGQRVTLRCSPRSGDLSVYWYQQSLDQGLQFLIQYYNGEERAKGNILERFSAQQFPDLHSELNLSSLELGDSALYFCASSHASNYEQYFGPGTRLTVT.

This clone appeared a single time. V and J are TRBV12-3 or TRBV12-4 and TRBJ2-2, with unresolved D. V lost 3 bases, J lost 8 bases, and 4 bases lay in between. The CDR3 has 11 residues. CDR3 DNA: TGTGCCAGCAGTTTTCAAGGGGAGCTGTTTTTT. Its protein is CASSFQGELFF.

Only one count was recorded for this clone. V is TRBV29-1 and J is TRBJ2-5; D is unresolved. CDR1 and CDR2 from the germline V gene are SQVTM and ANQGSEA. Trimming cost V 5 bases and J 3 bases, with 4 bases left between them. CDR3 length equals 10 residues. The CDR3 DNA follows: TGCAGCGTTCGGGAAGAGACCCAGTACTTC. It codes for CSVREETQYF.

The V gene is TRBV21-1, the J gene TRBJ2-5; TRBD2, the table's D call, lacks a check against the DNA. TRBV21-1 is reported as a pseudogene. The CDR3 contains 15 residues. CDR3 amino acids: CASSNRPTSRETQYF. The DNA of the CDR3 is TGTGCCAGCAGCAATAGACCCACTAGCAGAGAGACCCAGTACTTC.